Listed here are 5 T cell receptor beta chains from one sample, sequenced in a study of a mutant IDH1 vaccine in newly diagnosed glioma. Antigens of these TCRs are unknown. Sequencing was performed with immunoSEQ multiplex PCR; in TCRdb, only in-frame clones are kept and a portion is missing. The sample records around 50,000 clones, approximately 90% being singletons. Stated time point: week 35, safety follow-up. Vaccinated patients received 300 ug of mutant IDH1 20-mer peptide per dose, with topical imiquimod. Sequences were derived from PBMCs, sampled from a glioma patient whose treatment included an IDH1 peptide vaccine. The receptor source for this set is a woman in her thirties or forties with glioma.

V gene TRBV4-1 combines with J gene TRBJ2-3; D gene unclear. In germline, CDR1 is MGHRA, CDR2 YSYEKL. The CDR3 consists of 15 residues. V dropped 4 bases and J dropped 1 base, with 12 bases sitting between them. Here the CDR3 DNA reads TGCGCCAGCAGCCTTGCGGCGTGGGGCACAGATACGCAGTATTTT. Amino acids: CASSLAAWGTDTQYF.

This clone turned up a few times. V gene TRBV4-1 combines with J gene TRBJ1-5; D is unresolved. CDR3 length: 15 amino acids. The germline V and J ends were trimmed by 4 bases and 2 bases, with 12 bases remaining between them. Looked up from germline, CDR1 is MGHRA and CDR2 is YSYEKL. The CDR3 DNA follows: TGCGCCAGCAGCCTCCGAGGCGGTGGCAATCAGCCCCAGCATTTT. It codes for CASSLRGGGNQPQHF.

This rearrangement joins TRBV6-1 to TRBJ2-1, with 11 bases aligning to TRBD2. The CDR3 runs to 13 residues. Germline V CDR1 and CDR2: MNHNS, SASEGT. Germline trimming cut 4 bases from V and 7 bases from J; bases unmatched to any gene: 0. CDR3 bases: TGTGCCAGCAGTGGACTAGCGGGAAATGAGCAGTTCTTC. As protein: CASSGLAGNEQFF.

The chain employs TRBV5-1 and TRBJ1-1; possibly TRBD1 for D (6 bases). The germline V gene has CDR1 SGHRS and CDR2 YFSETQ. This CDR3 is built from 16 residues. Trimming pared 0 bases from V and 0 bases from J, leaving 12 bases between. The CDR3 loop is CASSLGGGAMNTEAFF. As DNA, the CDR3 is TGCGCCAGCAGCTTGGGTGGGGGCGCGATGAACACTGAAGCTTTCTTT.

This clone was seen a few times. The V call is TRBV6-5, the J call TRBJ2-7; 7 bases agree with TRBD1. J was trimmed by 2 bases and V by 6 bases; bases with no gene match: 10. The CDR3 extends over 15 amino acids. Germline assignment: CDR1 MNHEY and CDR2 SVGAGI. The CDR3 region has the DNA TGTGCCAGCAGACGACTACGGGACAGAGCCTACGAGCAGTACTTC. Its translation is CASRRLRDRAYEQYF.